Below, 11 T cell receptor beta chains from the same sample are listed, as sequenced in a study of shared clonotypes between healthy human individuals. TCRdb's table, derived via immunoSEQ multiplex PCR, lists solely in-frame clones and lacks some. The sample shows some 2,500,000 clones, roughly 93% of them seen only once. The specimen was naive CD4+ T cells from PBMCs. Regarding subset: CD45RA+ positively selected. These receptors were collected from a man aged 18 to 30 in good health. Some clones in this sample may be carry-over from other donors' samples.

The chain combines TRBV6-6 with TRBJ1-5; D perhaps matches TRBD1 (6 bases). Per germline, CDR1 MNHNY and CDR2 SVGAGI (reference sequence). The CDR3 totals 15 residues. Trimming took 2 bases from V and 9 from J, leaving 17 bases between them. Here the CDR3 DNA reads TGTGCCAGCAGTTACCCCTCGGCAGGGGATGGGCCCCAGCATTTT. Translated: CASSYPSAGDGPQHF.

The chain has TRBV15 and TRBJ2-7; the D call may be TRBD1 or TRBD2 (6 bases each). This CDR3 has 15 residues. Germline V CDR1 and CDR2: LNHNV, YYDKDF (reference sequence). Trimming shortened V by 4 bases and J by 0 bases, and 13 bases separated the two germline ends. Here the CDR3 DNA reads TGTGCCACCAGCAAACTGGGGGGCGGCTCCTACGAGCAGTACTTC. Translating gives CATSKLGGGSYEQYF.

This clone was counted once. The chain carries TRBV29-1 and TRBJ2-1, with 10 bases aligning to TRBD2. The CDR3 contains 19 residues. V lost 5 bases to trimming and J lost 0 bases; unmatched junction nucleotides: 16. CDR1 is SQVTM, CDR2 ANQGSEA, per germline. CDR3 sequence: CSVPKGLAGGRGSYNEQFF. The DNA for the CDR3 is TGCAGCGTTCCCAAGGGGTTAGCGGGAGGTCGAGGCTCCTACAATGAGCAGTTCTTC.

The sample holds one count of this clone. The same CDR3 also results from other DNA sequences found in this sample. The chain is built from TRBV7-3 and TRBJ2-2, with D uncertain. Trimming took 5 bases from V and 2 from J, leaving 6 bases between them. Germline V gives CDR1 SGHTA, CDR2 FQGTGA. The CDR3 length is 13 residues. Written as DNA, the CDR3 is TGTGCCAGCAGCCCCAGAAACACCGGGGAGCTGTTTTTT. Protein: CASSPRNTGELFF.

The V and J genes are TRBV7-3 and TRBJ2-5; 10 bases map to TRBD2. V shed 9 bases and J 5 bases; nucleotides not matched to a gene: 9. This CDR3 region has 14 residues. Germline V gives CDR1 SGHTA, CDR2 FQGTGA. CDR3 DNA sequence: TGTGCCAGATCGGTTAAAGCGGGAGGGGAGACCCAGTACTTC. It encodes CARSVKAGGETQYF.

The CDR3 bases are TGCGCCAGCAGCTCCCTAGCGGAAGGAAATGAGCAGTTCTTC. Its translation is CASSSLAEGNEQFF. This sequence joins TRBV5-1 and TRBJ2-1; 7 bases fit TRBD2. V lost 3 bases, J lost 7 bases, and 7 bases stayed unmatched. Germline CDR1 reads SGHRS; CDR2 reads YFSETQ. CDR3 size: 14 residues.

This clone was seen just once. The chain employs TRBV6-4 and TRBJ2-1; D remains unclear. Per the germline V gene, CDR1 is MRHNA and CDR2 is SNTAGT. The V end was cut by 2 bases, the J end by 6 bases, with 11 bases between. This CDR3 is built from 14 residues. CDR3 in amino acids: CASSDDQWGNEQFF. The CDR3 region has the DNA TGTGCCAGCAGTGACGATCAGTGGGGCAATGAGCAGTTCTTC.

V usage is TRBV27 and J usage is TRBJ2-2; 11 bases agree with TRBD2. The CDR3 consists of 19 residues. After removal of 5 bases from V and 4 bases from J, the junction contained 15 bases not matched to a gene. Germline-derived CDR1 and CDR2 are MNHEY and SMNVEV (reference sequence). DNA of the CDR3: TGTGCCAGCAGTCTAACTAGCGGGAGCATAAGGAAAATCACCGGGGAGCTGTTTTTT. Its translation is CASSLTSGSIRKITGELFF.

A remark on this clone: The sample contains more than one DNA sequence encoding this CDR3. This rearrangement joins TRBV28 to TRBJ2-5; 11 nucleotides match TRBD2. Trimming removed 3 bases from V and 3 bases from J; junction bases left unmatched: 3. Germline V lookup: CDR1 MDHEN, CDR2 SYDVKM. The CDR3 is 15 amino acids. DNA of the CDR3: TGTGCCAGCAGTTTGTCGGGACTAGCGGAAGAGACCCAGTACTTC. Residues: CASSLSGLAEETQYF.

This clone was observed a single time. This sequence joins TRBV2 and TRBJ2-1; D assignment may be TRBD1 or TRBD2 (7 bases each). The CDR3 has 16 amino acids. CDR1 and CDR2 (germline): SNHLY, FYNNEI. V lost 4 bases, J lost 1 base, and 14 bases lay in between. The CDR3 region has the DNA TGTGCCAGCAGTGCGGCAGGGGGGGAGTCCTACAATGAGCAGTTCTTC. This translates into CASSAAGGESYNEQFF.

The genes are TRBV29-1 and TRBJ2-7; 12 nucleotides agree with TRBD2. Germline V CDR1 and CDR2: SQVTM, ANQGSEA. CDR3 length: 14 residues. Trimming removed 6 bases from V and 5 bases from J; junction bases left unmatched: 8. CDR3 nucleotides: TGCAGCGTCGTGACTAGCGGGAGCCCGAACGAGCAGTACTTC. Its translation is CSVVTSGSPNEQYF.